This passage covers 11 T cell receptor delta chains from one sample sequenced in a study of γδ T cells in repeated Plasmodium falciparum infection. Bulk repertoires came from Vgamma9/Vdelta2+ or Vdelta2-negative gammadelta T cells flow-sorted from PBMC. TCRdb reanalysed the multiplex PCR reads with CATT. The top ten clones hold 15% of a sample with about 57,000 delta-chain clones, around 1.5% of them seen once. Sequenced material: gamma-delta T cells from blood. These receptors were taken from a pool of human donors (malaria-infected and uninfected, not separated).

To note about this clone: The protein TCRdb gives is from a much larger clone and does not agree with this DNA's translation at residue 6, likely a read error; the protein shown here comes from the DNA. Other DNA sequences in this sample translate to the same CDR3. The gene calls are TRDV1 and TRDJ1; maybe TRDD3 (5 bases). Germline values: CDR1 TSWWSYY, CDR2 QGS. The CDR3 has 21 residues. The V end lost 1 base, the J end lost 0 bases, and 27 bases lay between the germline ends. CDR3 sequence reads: CALGEPAVAGSSRWYTDKLIF. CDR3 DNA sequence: TGTGCTCTTGGGGAACCAGCGGTGGCGGGATCCTCAAGATGGTACACCGATAAACTCATCTTT.

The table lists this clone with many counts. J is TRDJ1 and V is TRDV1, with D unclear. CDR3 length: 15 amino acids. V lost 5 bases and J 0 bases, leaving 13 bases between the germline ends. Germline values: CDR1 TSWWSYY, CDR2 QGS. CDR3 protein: CALGTKIRHTDKLIF. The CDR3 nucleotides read TGTGCTCTTGGGACGAAAATTCGGCACACCGATAAACTCATCTTT.

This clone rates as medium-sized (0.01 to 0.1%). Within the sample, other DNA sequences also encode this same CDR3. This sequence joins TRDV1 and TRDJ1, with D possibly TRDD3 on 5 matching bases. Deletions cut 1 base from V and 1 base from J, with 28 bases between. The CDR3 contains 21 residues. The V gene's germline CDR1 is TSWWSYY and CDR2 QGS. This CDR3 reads CALGEPQRHSERVYATDKLIF. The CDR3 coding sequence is TGTGCTCTTGGGGAACCCCAAAGACATTCCGAGAGGGTATACGCCACCGATAAACTCATCTTT.

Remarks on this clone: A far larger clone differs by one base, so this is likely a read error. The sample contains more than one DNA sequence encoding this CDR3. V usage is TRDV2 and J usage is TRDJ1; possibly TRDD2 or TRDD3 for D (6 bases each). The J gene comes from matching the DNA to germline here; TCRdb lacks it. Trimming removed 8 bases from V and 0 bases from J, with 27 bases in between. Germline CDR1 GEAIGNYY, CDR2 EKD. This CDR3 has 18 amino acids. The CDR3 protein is CASNLLLGGPLNTDKLIF. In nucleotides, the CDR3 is TGTGCCTCCAACCTCCTACTTGGGGGGCCCTTGAACACCGATAAACTCATCTTT.

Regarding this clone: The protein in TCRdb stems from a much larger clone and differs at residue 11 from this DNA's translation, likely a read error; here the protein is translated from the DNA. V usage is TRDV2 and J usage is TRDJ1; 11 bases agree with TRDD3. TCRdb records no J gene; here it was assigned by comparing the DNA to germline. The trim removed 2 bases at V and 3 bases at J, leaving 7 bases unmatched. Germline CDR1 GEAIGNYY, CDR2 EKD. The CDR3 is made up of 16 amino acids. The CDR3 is CACDILGDTYPDKLIF. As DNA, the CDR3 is TGTGCCTGTGACATCCTGGGGGATACCTACCCCGATAAACTCATCTTT.

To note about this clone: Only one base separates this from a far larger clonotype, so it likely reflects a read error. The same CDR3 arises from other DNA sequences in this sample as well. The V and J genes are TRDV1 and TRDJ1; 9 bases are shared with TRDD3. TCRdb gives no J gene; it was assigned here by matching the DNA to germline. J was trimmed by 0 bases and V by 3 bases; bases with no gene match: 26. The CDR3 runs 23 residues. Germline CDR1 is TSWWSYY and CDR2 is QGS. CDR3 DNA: TGTGCTCTTGGGGAGACTGTCCTGCCTTCCGCAATGGGGATACGCGCTAACACCGATAAACTCATCTTT. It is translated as CALGETVLPSAMGIRANTDKLIF.

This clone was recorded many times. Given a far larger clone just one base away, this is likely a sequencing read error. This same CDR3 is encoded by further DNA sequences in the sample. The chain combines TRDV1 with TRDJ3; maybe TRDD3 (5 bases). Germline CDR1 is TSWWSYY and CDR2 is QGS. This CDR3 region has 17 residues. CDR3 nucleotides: TGTGCTCTTGGGGTAAACCACAGGCCCTGGGATACCCGACAGATGTTTTTC. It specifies CALGVNHRPWDTRQMFF.

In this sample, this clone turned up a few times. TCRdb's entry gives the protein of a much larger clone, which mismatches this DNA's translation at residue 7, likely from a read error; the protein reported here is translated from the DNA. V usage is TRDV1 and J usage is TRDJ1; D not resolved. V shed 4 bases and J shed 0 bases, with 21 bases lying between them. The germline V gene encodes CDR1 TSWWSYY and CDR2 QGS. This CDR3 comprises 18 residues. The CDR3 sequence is CALGVSGPERPYTDKLIF. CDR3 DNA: TGTGCTCTTGGGGTATCGGGGCCCGAACGTCCGTACACCGATAAACTCATCTTT.

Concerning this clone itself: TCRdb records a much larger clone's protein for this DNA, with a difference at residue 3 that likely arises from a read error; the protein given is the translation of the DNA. Here the CDR3 DNA reads TGTGCCCGTGACACCTCCTGCTCTTTATTCCTACCCGGGGTGGCCACCGATAAACTCATCTTT. Encoded protein: CARDTSCSLFLPGVATDKLIF. The chain uses TRDV2 and TRDJ1, with 7 bases fitting TRDD2. The J gene, not given by TCRdb, was assigned here from a germline match of the nucleotide sequence. The CDR3 contains 21 residues. Germline V CDR1 and CDR2: GEAIGNYY, EKD.

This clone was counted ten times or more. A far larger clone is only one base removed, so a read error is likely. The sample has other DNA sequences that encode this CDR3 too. The CDR3: CALGELGGIRIKLIF. The CDR3 region has the DNA TGTGCTCTTGGGGAACTGGGAGGGATACGCATTAAACTCATCTTT. This chain links TRDV1 with TRDJ1; 8 nucleotides match TRDD3. The germline CDR1 and CDR2 sequences are TSWWSYY and QGS. The CDR3 sequence is 15 residues long. J lost 7 bases, V lost 0 bases, and 7 bases had no gene match.

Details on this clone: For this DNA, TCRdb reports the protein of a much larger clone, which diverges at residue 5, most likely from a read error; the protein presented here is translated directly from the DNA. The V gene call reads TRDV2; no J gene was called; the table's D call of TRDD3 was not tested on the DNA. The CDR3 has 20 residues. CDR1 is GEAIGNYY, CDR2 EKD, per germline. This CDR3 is CACDAETSSETQRGILGLIF. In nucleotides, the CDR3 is TGTGCCTGTGACGCAGAGACTTCCTCCGAGACCCAACGGGGGATACTAGGCCTCATCTTT.